A selection of T cell receptor beta chains follows, all from one sample in a study of shared clonotypes between healthy human individuals. Data came from immunoSEQ multiplex PCR; TCRdb stores just in-frame clones and leaves some out. The repertoire holds millions of clones, roughly 91% seen once, with 1.7% in the top ten. Material: naive CD8+ T cells from PBMCs. These receptors came from a man in his late teens or twenties in good health. Some clones in this sample may be carry-over from other donors' samples. Each CDR3 is given with its conserved first and last residue. D genes are given only for firm matches. Expanded clones get a size class; other rows say once, few or many, or leave the size out.

v_call: TRBV5-6; clone_size: NA; d_call: NA; j_call: TRBJ2-1; cdr3_nt: TGTGCCAGCAGCTTGGCCTTGGGGGGTGAGCAGTTCTTC; cdr3_aa: CASSLALGGEQFF
v_call: TRBV4-1; clone_size: NA; d_call: NA; j_call: TRBJ2-1; cdr3_nt: TGCGCCAGCAGCCAAGTGGGGCGGGCTGGGGGAGGTGAGCAGTTCTTC; cdr3_aa: CASSQVGRAGGGEQFF
v_call: TRBV7-8; clone_size: NA; d_call: NA; j_call: TRBJ2-3; cdr3_nt: TGTGCCAGCAGCTTATGGTCTTCGGTAGCGGTGAGCACAGATACGCAGTATTTT; cdr3_aa: CASSLWSSVAVSTDTQYF
v_call: TRBV14; clone_size: NA; d_call: NA; j_call: TRBJ1-2; cdr3_nt: TGTGCCAGCAGCCGATTGGGGGCCCTCGCCTTC; cdr3_aa: CASSRLGALAF
v_call: TRBV7-3; clone_size: NA; d_call: NA; j_call: TRBJ1-1; cdr3_nt: TGTGCCAGCAGCCTAGGGGGGGTCGGCACTGAAGCTTTCTTT; cdr3_aa: CASSLGGVGTEAFF
v_call: TRBV19; clone_size: NA; d_call: NA; j_call: TRBJ2-2; cdr3_nt: TGTGCCAGTAGTATAACAGTGACCGGGGAGCTGTTTTTT; cdr3_aa: CASSITVTGELFF
v_call: TRBV18; clone_size: NA; d_call: NA; j_call: TRBJ1-4; cdr3_nt: TGTGCCAGCTCACCGAGCCGCACCGGCGCAACTAATGAAAAACTGTTTTTT; cdr3_aa: CASSPSRTGATNEKLFF
v_call: TRBV28; clone_size: few; d_call: TRBD1; j_call: TRBJ1-5; cdr3_nt: TGTGCCAGCAGTTCCCACAGGGGTTGGAGCAATCAGCCCCAGCATTTT; cdr3_aa: CASSSHRGWSNQPQHF
v_call: TRBV28; clone_size: NA; d_call: TRBD1; j_call: TRBJ2-7; cdr3_nt: TGTGCCAGCAGTCCCTCTCCCGGGACAGGGGTCGAGCAGTACTTC; cdr3_aa: CASSPSPGTGVEQYF
v_call: TRBV4-2; clone_size: NA; d_call: TRBD1; j_call: TRBJ1-1; cdr3_nt: TGTGCCAGCAGCCAAGGGGGCCGGTACAGGGGAAACACTGAAGCTTTCTTT; cdr3_aa: CASSQGGRYRGNTEAFF
v_call: TRBV7-2; clone_size: NA; d_call: NA; j_call: TRBJ1-1; cdr3_nt: TGTGCCAGCAGCCCTAACGGGCTCTCCGAAGCTTTCTTT; cdr3_aa: CASSPNGLSEAFF
v_call: TRBV28; clone_size: NA; d_call: NA; j_call: TRBJ1-1; cdr3_nt: TGTGCCAGCAGGGACGGACAGATCCTGGGGTTGAACACTGAAGCTTTCTTT; cdr3_aa: CASRDGQILGLNTEAFF
v_call: TRBV11-2; clone_size: NA; d_call: NA; j_call: TRBJ1-3; cdr3_nt: TGTGCCAGCAGCTTATCAGCTAGCTCTGGAAACACCATATATTTT; cdr3_aa: CASSLSASSGNTIYF
v_call: TRBV6-1; clone_size: once; d_call: NA; j_call: TRBJ1-1; cdr3_nt: TGTGCCAGCAGTGAACTAGTGGGTAGCCTGAACACTGAAGCTTTCTTT; cdr3_aa: CASSELVGSLNTEAFF
v_call: TRBV6-1; clone_size: NA; d_call: NA; j_call: TRBJ1-2; cdr3_nt: TGTGCCAGCAGTGGATCCGGTCCCCTGGCTAACTATGGCTACACCTTC; cdr3_aa: CASSGSGPLANYGYTF
v_call: TRBV28; clone_size: NA; d_call: TRBD1; j_call: TRBJ1-3; cdr3_nt: TGTGCCAGCAGTTCTCTCCCAGGGGGCGAATCCGGAAACACCATATATTTT; cdr3_aa: CASSSLPGGESGNTIYF
v_call: TRBV27; clone_size: NA; d_call: NA; j_call: TRBJ1-1; cdr3_nt: TGTGCCAGCAGTCCCAGGACAGACGTAACTGAAGCTTTCTTT; cdr3_aa: CASSPRTDVTEAFF
v_call: TRBV7-3; clone_size: NA; d_call: NA; j_call: TRBJ2-1; cdr3_nt: TGTGCCAGCAGCTTAGGTCTTGAGGGATCAGACAATGAGCAGTTCTTC; cdr3_aa: CASSLGLEGSDNEQFF
v_call: TRBV2; clone_size: few; d_call: NA; j_call: TRBJ1-1; cdr3_nt: TGTGCCACCGCGGACGGAGCTGAAGCTTTCTTT; cdr3_aa: CATADGAEAFF
v_call: TRBV9; clone_size: NA; d_call: TRBD1; j_call: TRBJ1-1; cdr3_nt: TGTGCCAGCAGCGAGCGGGACAGTCGGACTGAAGCTTTCTTT; cdr3_aa: CASSERDSRTEAFF
v_call: TRBV4-1; clone_size: NA; d_call: NA; j_call: TRBJ2-2; cdr3_nt: TGCGCCAGCAGCCAAGTTAGCGAGGGGGAGCTGTTTTTT; cdr3_aa: CASSQVSEGELFF
v_call: TRBV29-1; clone_size: NA; d_call: NA; j_call: TRBJ2-7; cdr3_nt: TGCAGCGCCAGGGGCTCCTACGAGCAGTACTTC; cdr3_aa: CSARGSYEQYF
v_call: TRBV4-3; clone_size: NA; d_call: NA; j_call: TRBJ2-4; cdr3_nt: TGCGCCAGCAGCCCAGACCCGAGGGGACGCCCCAACATTCAGTACTTC; cdr3_aa: CASSPDPRGRPNIQYF
v_call: TRBV27; clone_size: once; d_call: TRBD1; j_call: TRBJ2-7; cdr3_nt: TGTGCCAGCAGCCGGGACAGAGCTCTCTACGAGCAGTACTTC; cdr3_aa: CASSRDRALYEQYF
v_call: TRBV27; clone_size: once; d_call: TRBD2; j_call: TRBJ2-3; cdr3_nt: TGTGCCAGCAGTTTATTGGGCGGGAGGGCTATAGATACGCAGTATTTT; cdr3_aa: CASSLLGGRAIDTQYF
v_call: TRBV10-3; clone_size: few; d_call: TRBD1; j_call: TRBJ1-4; cdr3_nt: TGTGCCATCAGTGAGTCACAGGGGTTTAATGAAAAACTGTTTTTT; cdr3_aa: CAISESQGFNEKLFF
v_call: TRBV25-1; clone_size: NA; d_call: NA; j_call: TRBJ2-7; cdr3_nt: TGTGCCAGCAGTGAATCGGTATACGAGCAGTACTTC; cdr3_aa: CASSESVYEQYF
v_call: TRBV19; clone_size: NA; d_call: TRBD1; j_call: TRBJ2-7; cdr3_nt: TGTGCCAGTAGTATCGGAAGACAGGGAGACATCTACGAGCAGTACTTC; cdr3_aa: CASSIGRQGDIYEQYF
v_call: TRBV6-5; clone_size: NA; d_call: NA; j_call: TRBJ1-2; cdr3_nt: TGTGCCAGCAGTTACTCTCCGGACCACTATGGCTACACCTTC; cdr3_aa: CASSYSPDHYGYTF
v_call: TRBV30; clone_size: NA; d_call: NA; j_call: TRBJ2-1; cdr3_nt: TGTGCCTGGACCCTTGTGACAGGACCTCAGTTCTTC; cdr3_aa: CAWTLVTGPQFF
v_call: TRBV12-5; clone_size: NA; d_call: NA; j_call: TRBJ1-2; cdr3_nt: TGTGCTAGTGGGAATTGGGGGGAATATGGCTACACCTTC; cdr3_aa: CASGNWGEYGYTF
v_call: TRBV27; clone_size: NA; d_call: NA; j_call: TRBJ1-2; cdr3_nt: TGTGCCAGCAGTTTATCAGCAGGGAGTCGCTACACCTTC; cdr3_aa: CASSLSAGSRYTF
v_call: TRBV5-5; clone_size: NA; d_call: NA; j_call: TRBJ1-3; cdr3_nt: TGTGCCAGCAGCTTGGGCGGGGGACCCGGAAACACCATATATTTT; cdr3_aa: CASSLGGGPGNTIYF
v_call: TRBV5-6; clone_size: NA; d_call: TRBD2; j_call: TRBJ2-6; cdr3_nt: TGTGCCAGCAGCTTGGAAGTAGCGGGAGAATTATCTGGGGCCAACGTCCTGACTTTC; cdr3_aa: CASSLEVAGELSGANVLTF
v_call: TRBV7-8; clone_size: NA; d_call: NA; j_call: TRBJ2-7; cdr3_nt: TGTGCCAGCAGCTTGGGCCCCGACTCCTACGAGCAGTACTTC; cdr3_aa: CASSLGPDSYEQYF
v_call: TRBV5-1; clone_size: NA; d_call: TRBD2; j_call: TRBJ2-3; cdr3_nt: TGCGCCAGTAAAGCCGGGACTACAATCACAGATACGCAGTATTTT; cdr3_aa: CASKAGTTITDTQYF
v_call: TRBV7-9; clone_size: NA; d_call: NA; j_call: TRBJ2-7; cdr3_nt: TGTGCCAGCAGCTTGTCAGGGTACGAGCAGTACTTC; cdr3_aa: CASSLSGYEQYF
v_call: TRBV11-2; clone_size: NA; d_call: TRBD1; j_call: TRBJ2-1; cdr3_nt: TGTGCCAGCAGCCCAGGACAGGGGATGGTCTATGAGCAGTTCTTC; cdr3_aa: CASSPGQGMVYEQFF
v_call: TRBV6-5; clone_size: once; d_call: NA; j_call: TRBJ2-2; cdr3_nt: TGTGCCAGCAGTGGCGGTAACACCGGGGAGCTGTTTTTT; cdr3_aa: CASSGGNTGELFF
v_call: TRBV4-1; clone_size: NA; d_call: NA; j_call: TRBJ2-1; cdr3_nt: TGCGCCAGCAGCGGCGGGGCTTCGATCGGGATATACAATGAGCAGTTCTTC; cdr3_aa: CASSGGASIGIYNEQFF
v_call: TRBV6-1; clone_size: NA; d_call: NA; j_call: TRBJ2-7; cdr3_nt: TGTGCCAGCAGGGAAAACTGGACCTCCCCGGCCTACTACGAGCAGTACTTC; cdr3_aa: CASRENWTSPAYYEQYF
v_call: TRBV5-1; clone_size: NA; d_call: TRBD1; j_call: TRBJ1-2; cdr3_nt: TGCGCCAGCACCCCGGGGACAGCTGCGTATGGCTACACCTTC; cdr3_aa: CASTPGTAAYGYTF
v_call: TRBV27; clone_size: once; d_call: NA; j_call: TRBJ2-1; cdr3_nt: TGTGCCAGCAGTTTGCTGGATACCTACAATGAGCAGTTCTTC; cdr3_aa: CASSLLDTYNEQFF
v_call: TRBV7-9; clone_size: NA; d_call: NA; j_call: TRBJ1-4; cdr3_nt: TGTGCCAGCAGCCCAACCCGGGACGGAAGGGAAAAACTGTTTTTT; cdr3_aa: CASSPTRDGREKLFF
v_call: TRBV19; clone_size: NA; d_call: NA; j_call: TRBJ1-5; cdr3_nt: TGTGCCAGTAGTATAGATCCCGGCGTAGAGGCTGGCAATCAGCCCCAGCATTTT; cdr3_aa: CASSIDPGVEAGNQPQHF
v_call: TRBV15; clone_size: NA; d_call: TRBD2; j_call: TRBJ2-7; cdr3_nt: TGTGCCACCAGCGGCGGGGCGGGAGGTTCCTACGAGCAGTACTTC; cdr3_aa: CATSGGAGGSYEQYF
v_call: TRBV4-1; clone_size: NA; d_call: NA; j_call: TRBJ2-7; cdr3_nt: TGCGCCAGCAGCCAAGGCGCCTACGAGCAGTACTTC; cdr3_aa: CASSQGAYEQYF